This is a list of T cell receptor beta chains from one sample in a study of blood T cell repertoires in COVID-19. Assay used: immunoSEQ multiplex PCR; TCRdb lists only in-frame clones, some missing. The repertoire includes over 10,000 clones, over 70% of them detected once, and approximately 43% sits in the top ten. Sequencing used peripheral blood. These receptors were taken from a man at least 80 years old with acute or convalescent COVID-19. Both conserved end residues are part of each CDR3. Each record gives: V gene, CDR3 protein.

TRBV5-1	CASSNSGAYTDTQYF
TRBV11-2	CASSLEGAATEAFF
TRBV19	CASSIAGRGYGYTF
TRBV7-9	CASSLGDRGPSFF
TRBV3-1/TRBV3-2	CASSPADSAQPTF
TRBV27	CASSTGQGAPEAFF
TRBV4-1	CPSRRPGLADEQFF
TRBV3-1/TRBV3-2	CASSQARREQYF
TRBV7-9	CASEVAGAEKLFF
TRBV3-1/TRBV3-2	CASSPSYDKHYGYTF
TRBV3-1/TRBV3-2	CASSQAPTPGTDTQYF
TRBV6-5	CASSYGTAEAFF
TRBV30	CAANGGAGEKLFF
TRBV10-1	CASSDPSFAGDNSPLHF
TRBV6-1	CASSESSVWDQPQHF
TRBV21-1	CASSKSHGSDFSSMNTEAFF
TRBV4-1	CASSHAGSYGYTF
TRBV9	CASTEGQGERGYTF
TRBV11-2	CASSLVRGAIYF
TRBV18	CASSPLGGQAYNEQFF
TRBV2	CASGGGFGGYTF
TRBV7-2	CASSLFNRQETQYF
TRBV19	CASSERYSQGSFF
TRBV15	CATSLGHAATLHF
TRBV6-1	CASSDRARELFF
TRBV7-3	CASSDTGGGELFF
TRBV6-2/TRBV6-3	CASSYGRGGSNQPQHF
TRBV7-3	CASSLDGTGVTEAFF
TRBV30	CAWSTPPGNNSPLHF
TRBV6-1	CASSEFLDTQYF
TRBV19	CASSSPVMGNQPQHF
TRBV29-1	CSGDRDETYEQYF
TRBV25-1	CASSEWDSSYGYTF
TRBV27	CASSLAPTDTVRGYTF
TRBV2	CASSEQGYEQYF
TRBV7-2	CASTGDYNSPLHF
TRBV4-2	CASSQDSPTSGETQYF
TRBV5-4	CASSLGHPQAGELFF
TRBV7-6	CASSLRQGRGQPQHF
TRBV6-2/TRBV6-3	CASSKGDTLRWTQYF
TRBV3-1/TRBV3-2	CASSQDKGAPGNEQFF
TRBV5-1	CASSSDSLSGNTIYF
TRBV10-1	CASIKRDGGRYGYTF
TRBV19	CASSMTEVVGELFF
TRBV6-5	CASSYSGAGANEQYF
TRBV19	CAASSGTGVYGYTF
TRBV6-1	CASSEGGEQFF
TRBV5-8	CASSQTGSETQYF
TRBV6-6	CASSLTGRGGNQPQHF
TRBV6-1	CASSDQGLAGGSNEQFF
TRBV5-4	CASSLDDRENSPLHF
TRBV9	CASSTGQGSGANVLTF
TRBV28	CASSWDRDSLYGYTF
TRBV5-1	CASSQGQGGKTQYF
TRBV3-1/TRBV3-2	CASSQDRAGRNLHF
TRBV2	CASSELPLGTKPWSYNSPLHF
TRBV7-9	CASGPGGARETQYF
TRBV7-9	CASSLNVQGGYTF
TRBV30	CAWPGRGGIEGNQPQHF
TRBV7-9	CASSLAGLNTEAFF